The entry that follows covers one T cell receptor (beta chain) sequence. CDR1 LNHDA and CDR2 SQIVND come from the germline V gene (reference sequence). This CDR3 has 15 residues. V lost 5 bases to trimming and J lost 4 bases; unmatched junction nucleotides: 7. These data are taken from a study of T cell responses to AZD1222 COVID-19 vaccine. Assay used: immunoSEQ multiplex PCR; TCRdb lists only in-frame clones, some missing. Among around 180,000 clones, around 88% were seen once, and the ten largest hold about 7.2%. This TCR derives from an adult in good health. The sequenced sample was peripheral blood, obtained on day 0 of AZD1222 vaccination. This chain joins TRBV19 and TRBJ1-2; 10 nucleotides line up with TRBD1. CDR3 coding DNA: TGTGCCAGTAGTCTACCGGGACAGGGGATCTATGGCTACACCTTC. It is translated as CASSLPGQGIYGYTF.